Only a few counts were recorded for the clone carrying this T cell receptor beta chain. Its target is not known. As for time point: newly diagnosed GD, antithyroid drugs for less than 3 months. PBMCs were the source of the RNA used for TCR sequencing. Germline CDR1 reads SGDLS; CDR2 reads YYNGEE. Trimming removed 2 bases at V and 5 bases at J, with 15 bases between. CDR3 size: 15 residues. With iRepertoire HTBI primers and Arm-PCR of CDR3 regions, TCR beta libraries were built. TCRdb itself ran the multiplex PCR reads through MiXCR, one entry per CDR3 protein. The sample shows approximately 230,000 distinct CDR3 sequences, about 17% of them seen only once. This record belongs to a study of regulatory T cells in long-lasting Graves disease. General study results and limits: The study found TRBV28, TRBJ1-2 and TRBJ2-5 favored in persistent disease.

This specimen was peripheral blood mononuclear cells (PBMCs), taken at new diagnosis, from a patient treated with antithyroid drugs. The genes are TRBV9 and TRBJ2-3; D assignment may be TRBD1 or TRBD2 (6 bases each). The sequence was collected from a female donor with Graves disease. The CDR3, as DNA: TGTGCCAGCAGCGTCCACGGAGGGGGTATAGATACGCAGTATTTT. It specifies CASSVHGGGIDTQYF.